This T cell receptor beta chain is drawn from a study of T cell responses to AZD1222 COVID-19 vaccine. Whole-study results and caveats: The study sampled repertoires only after the peak T cell response.

The protocol was immunoSEQ multiplex PCR, while the TCRdb copy is restricted to in-frame clones and leaves out a portion. Of roughly 120,000 clones detected, around nine tenths appear once; the ten largest clones hold about 15%. Per germline, CDR1 MGHDK and CDR2 SYGVNS. The V and J ends lost 10 bases and 9 bases respectively, with 16 bases between them. The CDR3 length is 13 residues. Worth noting for this clone: Antigen specificity is unknown.

Sequencing used peripheral blood, obtained on day 0 of AZD1222 vaccination. V and J are TRBV25-1 and TRBJ1-6; the D gene is possibly TRBD1 (6 bases). The sequence derives from an adult in good health. The CDR3 nucleotides are TGTGCCACCAATGCTGGAGGGGGTTCACCCCTCCACTTT. It is translated as CATNAGGGSPLHF.